The 22 T cell receptor beta chains listed next were all sequenced from one sample in a study of RUNX1 and TCR beta rearrangement in T-cell leukemia. TCR beta DJ and VDJ rearrangements were read by next generation amplicon sequencing. Using its own MiXCR run on the PCR reads, TCRdb lists one record per CDR3 protein. The sample includes several hundred distinct CDR3 sequences, roughly 22% of them seen just once. Sequenced input: blood. The receptors were gathered from a male donor with T-cell acute lymphoblastic leukemia.

This clonotype counts as large. Here the CDR3 DNA reads TGTGCCAGTAGTTCCCGTTCTCCGGGACGCCCCTATGGCTACACCTTC. Translating gives CASSSRSPGRPYGYTF. V is TRBV19 and J is TRBJ1-2, with D possibly being TRBD1 (5 bases). The CDR3 covers 16 residues. CDR1 LNHDA and CDR2 SQIVND come from the germline V gene (reference sequence). Trimming removed 5 bases at V and 4 bases at J, with 20 bases between.

In its sample, this clonotype is medium-sized. The V and J genes are TRBV6-2 or TRBV6-3 and TRBJ2-3; D is unclear. Germline-derived CDR1 and CDR2 are MNHEY and SVGEGT. This CDR3 is built from 14 residues. V shed 0 bases and J shed 4 bases, with 8 bases lying between them. CDR3 DNA sequence: TGTGCCAGCAGTTACTCGATTATGGCAGATACGCAGTATTTT. Translated, it gives CASSYSIMADTQYF.

This clonotype ranks as large. J is TRBJ2-3 and V is TRBV10-1; 9 bases are a match to TRBD2. Germline V gives CDR1 WNHNN, CDR2 SYGVQD (reference sequence). The CDR3 spans 15 residues. V shed 6 bases, J shed 3 bases, and the junction held 7 bases outside the gene matches. In nucleotides, the CDR3 is TGCGCCAGCAGCCCGCGGGGGGGAAAGACAGATACGCAGTATTTT. Its translation is CASSPRGGKTDTQYF.

The V gene is TRBV27, the J gene TRBJ2-4, with TRBD2 matching over 9 bases. V was clipped by 3 bases and J by 6 bases; unmatched bases: 6. The CDR3 consists of 15 residues. Germline V gives CDR1 MNHEY, CDR2 SMNVEV (reference sequence). This chain's CDR3 is CASSFGGGALNIQYF. CDR3 coding DNA: TGTGCCAGCAGTTTTGGCGGGGGGGCTTTAAACATTCAGTACTTC.

This clonotype rates as medium-sized. This chain uses TRBV6-2 or TRBV6-3 with TRBJ2-6; unclear D gene. Germline CDR1 is MNHEY and CDR2 is SVGEGT. V lost 5 bases and J 1 base, leaving 9 bases between the germline ends. The CDR3 loop spans 15 amino acids. The CDR3: CASSPTVSGANVLTF. In nucleotides, the CDR3 is TGTGCCAGCAGTCCCACAGTTTCTGGGGCCAACGTCCTGACTTTC.

Sample share makes this clonotype medium-sized. J is TRBJ1-2 and V is TRBV3-1; 9 nucleotides match TRBD1. The CDR3 totals 14 residues. J was trimmed by 11 bases and V by 7 bases; bases with no gene match: 14. Per germline, CDR1 LGHDT and CDR2 YNNKEL (reference sequence). The CDR3 bases are TGTGCCAGCAACCTACAGGGACAGGGCGTTCCGTACACCTTC. This codes for CASNLQGQGVPYTF.

This clonotype counts as medium-sized. This sequence joins TRBV4-1 and TRBJ2-1; 8 nucleotides line up with TRBD1. This CDR3 spans 15 amino acids. CDR1 MGHRA and CDR2 YSYEKL come from the germline V gene. V shed 1 base, J shed 7 bases, and the junction held 6 bases outside the gene matches. Here the CDR3 reads CASSQGLQGGNEQFF. CDR3 nucleotides: TGCGCCAGCAGCCAAGGCTTACAGGGGGGTAATGAGCAGTTCTTC.

This clonotype is deemed medium-sized. The gene calls are TRBV24-1 and TRBJ1-1, with D unresolved. V lost 0 bases and J lost 4, with 5 bases in between. The length of the CDR3 is 13 residues. Germline CDR1 is KGHDR and CDR2 is SFDVKD. The CDR3, as DNA: TGTGCCACCAGTGATTTGCTCAGCACTGAAGCTTTCTTT. Its translation is CATSDLLSTEAFF.

This chain uses TRBV6-5 with TRBJ1-1, with 9 bases aligning to TRBD1. CDR1 and CDR2 from the germline V gene are MNHEY and SVGAGI. This CDR3 contains 16 residues. The trim removed 6 bases at V and 2 bases at J, leaving 10 bases unmatched. The CDR3: CASRPAGTGKNTEAFF. CDR3 bases: TGTGCCAGCAGGCCCGCCGGGACAGGGAAAAACACTGAAGCTTTCTTT.

This chain joins TRBV19 and TRBJ2-7; D not resolved. V gave up 4 bases and J gave up 2 bases, with 9 bases separating them. From germline, CDR1 is LNHDA and CDR2 SQIVND (reference sequence). This CDR3 contains 13 residues. The CDR3 nucleotides read TGTGCCAGTAGTAATGAGTTCCCCTACGAGCAGTACTTC. Protein product: CASSNEFPYEQYF. The full variable domain, in which reference TRBV19 and TRBJ2-7 provide the parts outside the CDR3, is DGGITQSPKYLFRKEGQNVTLSCEQNLNHDAMYWYRQDPGQGLRLIYYSQIVNDFQKGDIAEGYSVSREKKESFPLTVTSAQKNPTAFYLCASSNEFPYEQYFGPGTRLTVT.

This clonotype was observed a handful of times. CDR3 region: CASTTLRGRTNTGELFF. The CDR3 nucleotides are TGTGCCAGCACCACTCTCCGGGGCAGGACGAACACCGGGGAGCTGTTTTTT. This sequence joins TRBV11-2 and TRBJ2-2; D assignment may be TRBD1 or TRBD2 (5 bases each). This CDR3 spans 17 amino acids. The germline V gene has CDR1 SGHAT and CDR2 FQNNGV. V lost 7 bases, J lost 0 bases, and 18 bases lay in between.

By share, this clonotype ranks as large (0.1 to 1%). The chain recombines TRBV20-1 with TRBJ1-5, with unresolved D. Between the trimmed V and J ends, which lost 0 bases and 4 bases, there was a span of 10 bases. Germline CDR1 reads DFQATT; CDR2 reads SNEGSKA (reference sequence). This CDR3 region has 14 residues. This CDR3 reads CSARDGGGNQPQHF. CDR3 DNA sequence: TGCAGTGCTAGAGATGGAGGAGGGAATCAGCCCCAGCATTTT.

By its share, this clonotype is hyperexpanded. The chain has TRBV20-1 and TRBJ1-4; D perhaps matches TRBD1 (6 bases). Per germline, CDR1 DFQATT and CDR2 SNEGSKA (reference sequence). CDR3 length: 14 amino acids. Trimming took off 5 bases at V and 8 bases at J, with 18 bases between the two ends. In DNA, the CDR3 is TGCAGTGCTCTAATGGGGGGCCGTGGGGAAAAACTGTTTTTT. It codes for CSALMGGRGEKLFF.

This clonotype is medium-sized by share. The genes are TRBV19 and TRBJ2-1; 10 bases align to TRBD2. This CDR3 region has 16 residues. Germline assignment: CDR1 LNHDA and CDR2 SQIVND (reference sequence). V shed 0 bases, J shed 9 bases, and the junction held 8 bases outside the gene matches. CDR3: CASSIDRSGRAGEQFF. CDR3 bases: TGTGCCAGTAGTATAGATCGAAGCGGGAGGGCCGGTGAGCAGTTCTTC.

This clonotype is labeled as medium-sized. The chain is built from TRBV30 and TRBJ2-7; the match to TRBD1 covers 7 bases. The CDR3 spans 15 residues. V lost 4 bases to trimming and J lost 3 bases; unmatched junction nucleotides: 12. In germline, CDR1 is GTSNPN, CDR2 SVGIG (reference sequence). The CDR3 nucleotides read TGTGCCTGGAACCTGCATCTAGGACAGGACTACGAGCAGTACTTC. Encoded protein: CAWNLHLGQDYEQYF.

This chain joins TRBV6-5 and TRBJ1-2, with 7 bases fitting TRBD1. The CDR3 length is 15 residues. The V and J ends lost 4 bases and 3 bases, in that order; junction bases with no gene match: 8. Germline V gives CDR1 MNHEY, CDR2 SVGAGI. CDR3 residues: CASSSRTGPYYGYTF. DNA for the CDR3: TGTGCCAGCAGTTCCCGGACAGGCCCATACTATGGCTACACCTTC.

This clonotype is deemed large. The chain is built from TRBV7-9 and TRBJ1-1, with a weak D call TRBD1 (6 bases). V lost 6 bases to trimming and J lost 6 bases, with 14 bases between them. The CDR3 has 13 residues. Germline loops: CDR1 SEHNR, CDR2 FQNEAQ (reference sequence). CDR3 bases: TGTGCCAGCAGAGCAGGGGCAGTGGCTGAAGCTTTCTTT. Its translation is CASRAGAVAEAFF.

By share, this clonotype counts as medium-sized. The chain joins TRBV5-1 to TRBJ2-6, with TRBD2 as a possible D gene (5 bases). The CDR3 loop spans 17 amino acids. Germline-derived CDR1 and CDR2 are SGHRS and YFSETQ. V was shortened by 2 bases and J by 0 bases, with 12 bases between the two germline ends. The CDR3 nucleotides are TGCGCCAGCAGCTTCCACGCGGGCCTCTCTGGGGCCAACGTCCTGACTTTC. This codes for CASSFHAGLSGANVLTF.

In its sample, this clonotype is large (0.1 to 1%). The genes are TRBV20-1 and TRBJ2-7; TRBD1 is a possible D gene (6 bases). This CDR3 region has 11 residues. Between the trimmed V and J ends, which lost 5 bases and 2 bases, there was a span of 7 bases. CDR1 is DFQATT and CDR2 is SNEGSKA in the germline V gene (reference sequence). The CDR3 DNA reads TGCAGTGCTCAGGGGCCCTACGAGCAGTACTTC. Protein product: CSAQGPYEQYF.

This clonotype qualifies as large. The chain recombines TRBV19 with TRBJ2-7, with a weak D call TRBD2 (6 bases). Trimming cost V 1 base and J 4 bases, with 8 bases left between them. This CDR3 has 13 residues. Germline CDR1 LNHDA, CDR2 SQIVND (reference sequence). In DNA form, the CDR3 reads TGTGCCAGTAGTATAGGTGGAGGGTACGAGCAGTACTTC. This translates into CASSIGGGYEQYF.

This clonotype is labeled medium-sized. This chain uses TRBV6-2 or TRBV6-3 with TRBJ1-1; D gene uncertain. The CDR3 runs to 16 residues. Trimming took 4 bases from V and 3 from J, leaving 18 bases between them. Germline V lookup: CDR1 MNHEY, CDR2 SVGEGT. The CDR3 loop is CASSSSLGRGYTEAFF. The CDR3 DNA reads TGTGCCAGCAGTTCGAGTTTGGGCAGAGGCTACACTGAAGCTTTCTTT.

At least ten counts were recorded for this clonotype. The chain links TRBV6-1 to TRBJ2-7; weak D call: TRBD2 (5 bases). The V end was cut by 7 bases, the J end by 5 bases, with 12 bases between. Germline CDR1 is MNHNS and CDR2 is SASEGT. The CDR3 totals 12 residues. In nucleotides, the CDR3 is TGTGCCAGCATGGACTCCAAAAACGAGCAGTACTTC. Amino acid sequence: CASMDSKNEQYF.